The rows below give T cell receptor beta chains drawn from one sample of a study of shared clonotypes between healthy human individuals. Profiling relied on immunoSEQ multiplex PCR, and the TCRdb table lists in-frame clones only, not all of them. The table records approximately 740,000 clones, around 67% of them present only once. Sequenced material: memory CD4+ T cells sorted from blood. The receptors come from a woman younger than 45 in good health. CDR3s include the opening cysteine and the closing phenylalanine or tryptophan. A D gene is named only where the DNA matches it firmly. For some rows the clone size is stated as once, few or many, or as a class when expanded; others skip it.

j_call	d_call	clone_size	v_call	cdr3_aa	cdr3_nt
TRBJ1-1	-	-	TRBV5-4	CASSTLEGNTEAFF	TGTGCCAGCAGCACGCTTGAGGGGAACACTGAAGCTTTCTTT
TRBJ2-1	-	-	TRBV7-8	CASSSERVIPDQQFF	TGTGCCAGCAGCTCCGAGCGGGTCATCCCGGATCAGCAGTTCTTC
TRBJ2-5	TRBD2	-	TRBV9	CASSVGLAGVLGETQYF	TGTGCCAGCAGCGTGGGACTAGCGGGAGTTCTAGGAGAGACCCAGTACTTC
TRBJ1-2	-	-	TRBV5-1	CASSFLEGGYTF	TGCGCCAGCAGCTTCCTTGAGGGGGGCTACACCTTC
TRBJ1-2	-	-	TRBV5-1	CASSLDSTNYGYTF	TGCGCCAGCAGCCTTGACAGCACTAACTATGGCTACACCTTC
TRBJ2-5	-	-	TRBV7-8	CASTSTETQYF	TGTGCCAGCACTTCAACGGAGACCCAGTACTTC
TRBJ1-1	-	-	TRBV18	CASSPPSQGNTEAFF	TGTGCCAGCTCACCTCCTTCGCAGGGAAACACTGAAGCTTTCTTT
TRBJ2-7	-	-	TRBV28	CASSLGTFYEQYF	TGTGCCAGCAGTTTGGGGACCTTCTACGAGCAGTACTTC
TRBJ2-7	TRBD1	-	TRBV4-1	CASSHPGQISYEQYF	TGCGCCAGCAGCCACCCGGGACAGATCTCCTACGAGCAGTACTTC
TRBJ2-3	-	-	TRBV5-1	CASTKTTGGTDTQYF	TGCGCCAGCACCAAGACGACCGGTGGCACAGATACGCAGTATTTT
TRBJ2-1	TRBD1	-	TRBV28	CASSSTGEYNEQFF	TGTGCCAGCAGTTCGACAGGGGAATACAATGAGCAGTTCTTC
TRBJ2-7	-	-	TRBV28	CAISREPYEQYF	TGTGCCATTTCGAGGGAGCCTTACGAGCAGTACTTC
TRBJ2-5	TRBD2	once	TRBV6-1	CASSESWLAGKETQYF	TGTGCCAGCAGTGAATCCTGGCTAGCGGGAAAGGAGACCCAGTACTTC
TRBJ1-1	-	-	TRBV2	CASSEIVVGGAFF	TGTGCCAGCAGTGAAATTGTGGTAGGGGGAGCTTTCTTT
TRBJ2-5	-	few	TRBV7-2	CASSFSETQYF	TGTGCCAGCAGCTTTTCGGAGACCCAGTACTTC
TRBJ1-1	-	-	TRBV10-3	CASRPSSRGTEAFF	TGTGCCAGCAGACCTAGCAGCAGAGGAACTGAAGCTTTCTTT
TRBJ1-5	TRBD1	-	TRBV19	CASSAWDRGLVKPQHF	TGTGCCAGTAGTGCGTGGGACAGGGGGCTTGTAAAGCCCCAGCATTTT
TRBJ1-2	-	-	TRBV27	CASYGSATYGYTF	TGTGCCAGTTATGGGTCCGCGACTTATGGCTACACCTTC
TRBJ2-1	TRBD2	many	TRBV7-8	CASSPIAGGPSDEQFF	TGTGCCAGCAGCCCTATAGCGGGAGGGCCTAGCGATGAGCAGTTCTTC
TRBJ2-7	-	-	TRBV5-1	CASSPLDSYEQYF	TGCGCCAGCAGCCCACTCGACTCCTACGAGCAGTACTTC
TRBJ2-3	-	-	TRBV6-6	CASSYSTGLRTQYF	TGTGCCAGCAGTTACTCCACAGGTCTCCGTACGCAGTATTTT
TRBJ2-3	-	-	TRBV5-1	CASSYIAATDTQYF	TGCGCCAGCAGCTATATAGCGGCCACAGATACGCAGTATTTT
TRBJ1-2	-	-	TRBV10-3	CAIAWQIEGGYTF	TGTGCCATCGCCTGGCAGATCGAGGGCGGCTACACCTTC
TRBJ1-5	-	many	TRBV6-1	CASRVQEASNQPQHF	TGTGCCAGCAGAGTACAGGAGGCCAGCAATCAGCCCCAGCATTTT
TRBJ1-2	TRBD1	-	TRBV28	CASSGTGPAVSYTF	TGTGCCAGCAGTGGGACAGGCCCCGCAGTGAGCTACACCTTC